The clone carrying this T cell receptor beta chain has at least ten counts. The data stem from a study of low-dose radiotherapy and immunotherapy resistance in tumors. As to time point: after trial treatment. Treatment of the sample: LDRT plus nivolumab, ipilimumab, low-dose cyclophosphamide and aspirin (RACIN trial). TRAV- and TRBV-specific primers, spanning alpha and beta chains, primed first-strand cDNA. TCRs underwent 15 to 25 PCR cycles of amplification with a constant-region primer and V-primer adapter. TCRdb re-derived calls from the reads in MiXCR, one entry per CDR3 protein. Altogether roughly 56,000 distinct CDR3 sequences are present, 20% to 25% being singletons, with the ten largest covering about 7%. V was clipped by 6 bases and J by 6 bases, with 21 bases between them. The CDR3 extends over 17 amino acids. Germline assignment: CDR1 MNHEY and CDR2 SVGEGT.

This clonotype originated in a male donor with prostate cancer. The chain has TRBV6-2 or TRBV6-3 and TRBJ1-6, with D perhaps TRBD1 (5 bases). The sequencing here drew on PBMCs, taken after low-dose radiotherapy plus immunotherapy. CDR3 loop: CASRGASGRPGNSPLHF. In DNA form, the CDR3 reads TGTGCCAGCAGAGGGGCATCAGGGCGTCCGGGTAATTCACCCCTCCACTTT.